This TCR beta chain originates from a study of T cell responses to AZD1222 COVID-19 vaccine. Assay: immunoSEQ multiplex PCR; the TCRdb copy retains only in-frame clones and omits some. The table includes some 140,000 clones, roughly 90% detected once. CDR3 length: 18 amino acids. Germline V CDR1 and CDR2: KGHSH, LQKENI. Trimming pared 3 bases from V and 10 bases from J, leaving 25 bases between. The sequencing used peripheral blood, collected on day 0 of AZD1222 vaccination. The sequence came from an adult in good health. The chain employs TRBV18 and TRBJ1-6; D unresolved. The CDR3 DNA follows: TGTGCCAGCTCACCCAAACCATGGGTTAATATTTCCTCGTCACCCCTCCACTTT. It yields the protein CASSPKPWVNISSSPLHF.